This is a list of T cell receptor beta chains from one sample in a study of blood T cell repertoires in COVID-19. Measured with immunoSEQ multiplex PCR; TCRdb has only the in-frame clones, and not every one. The data show just under 50,000 clones, approximately 79% seen once. Material for sequencing was peripheral blood. The receptors derive from a man between 70 and 80 years old with acute or convalescent COVID-19. Both conserved end residues are part of each CDR3. Fields, in order: D gene, clone size, V gene, J gene, CDR3 length, CDR3 protein, CDR3 DNA. A D gene is named only where the DNA matches it firmly. The size entry is marked missing in some rows and otherwise reads once, few, many or a size class.

>TRBD2|NA|TRBV2|TRBJ2-7|13
CASHGLAGREQYF
TGTGCCAGTCACGGACTAGCGGGACGGGAGCAGTACTTC
>NA|NA|TRBV6-1|TRBJ2-1|13
CASSERGGGEQFF
TGTGCCAGCAGTGAAAGGGGTGGCGGTGAGCAGTTCTTC
>NA|NA|TRBV12-5|TRBJ2-7|13
CASAEGFSYEQYF
TGTGCTAGTGCGGAGGGTTTCTCCTACGAGCAGTACTTC
>TRBD1|NA|TRBV27|TRBJ1-1|14
CASSKGGLNTEAFF
TGTGCCAGCAGTAAAGGGGGCCTGAACACTGAAGCTTTCTTT
>TRBD1|NA|TRBV5-4|TRBJ2-1|15
CASSTRTGGRYEQFF
TGTGCCAGCAGCACCCGGACAGGGGGCAGGTATGAGCAGTTCTTC
>TRBD2|NA|TRBV4-1|TRBJ2-5|16
CASSQGSSGAQETQYF
TGCGCCAGCAGCCAGGGCTCGAGCGGGGCCCAAGAGACCCAGTACTTC
>TRBD1|many|TRBV2|TRBJ1-5|19
CASSGGQGISGGRNQPQHF
TGTGCCAGCAGTGGGGGACAGGGAATTTCGGGCGGCCGCAATCAGCCCCAGCATTTT
>TRBD1|NA|TRBV5-1|TRBJ1-5|15
CASSLQTGENQPQHF
TGCGCCAGCAGCTTGCAGACAGGGGAGAATCAGCCCCAGCATTTT
>NA|NA|TRBV28|TRBJ2-1|14
CASTTGSSYNEQFF
TGTGCCAGCACAACCGGGAGCTCCTACAATGAGCAGTTCTTC
>NA|many|TRBV7-9|TRBJ2-1|16
CASSPPTRDGGNEQFF
TGTGCCAGCAGCCCACCGACACGGGACGGGGGCAATGAGCAGTTCTTC
>NA|NA|TRBV19|TRBJ1-1|15
CASSIIESPYTEAFF
TGTGCCAGTAGTATCATCGAGAGCCCTTACACTGAAGCTTTCTTT
>NA|NA|TRBV4-1|TRBJ1-4|15
CASTGGGTTNEKLFF
TGCGCCAGCACCGGGGGGGGAACAACTAATGAAAAACTGTTTTTT
>NA|NA|TRBV27|TRBJ2-2|15
CASSLLIANTGELFF
TGTGCCAGCAGCCTCCTAATCGCGAACACCGGGGAGCTGTTTTTT
>NA|NA|TRBV6-5|TRBJ2-3|13
CASKSDTTDTQYF
TGTGCCAGCAAGAGCGATACCACAGATACGCAGTATTTT
>NA|NA|TRBV19|TRBJ1-5|12
CAAGGLGQPQHF
TGTGCCGCAGGAGGCCTCGGGCAGCCCCAGCATTTT
>TRBD2|few|TRBV5-4|TRBJ2-1|15
CASSSGLADYNEQFF
TGTGCCAGCAGCTCGGGACTAGCGGACTACAATGAGCAGTTCTTC
>NA|NA|TRBV6-5|TRBJ2-7|13
CASRTGQSYEQYF
TGTGCCAGCAGGACCGGACAGTCCTACGAGCAGTACTTC
>NA|NA|TRBV5-1|TRBJ2-3|15
CASSLVAGSQDTQYF
TGCGCCAGCAGCTTGGTGGCAGGGTCCCAAGATACGCAGTATTTT
>NA|NA|TRBV15|TRBJ1-2|15
CATSRGGISDYGYTF
TGTGCCACCAGCCGTGGCGGAATCTCGGACTATGGCTACACCTTC
>TRBD2|NA|TRBV10-1|TRBJ2-5|15
CASPWERGPGETQYF
TGCGCCAGCCCCTGGGAGCGGGGGCCGGGAGAGACCCAGTACTTC